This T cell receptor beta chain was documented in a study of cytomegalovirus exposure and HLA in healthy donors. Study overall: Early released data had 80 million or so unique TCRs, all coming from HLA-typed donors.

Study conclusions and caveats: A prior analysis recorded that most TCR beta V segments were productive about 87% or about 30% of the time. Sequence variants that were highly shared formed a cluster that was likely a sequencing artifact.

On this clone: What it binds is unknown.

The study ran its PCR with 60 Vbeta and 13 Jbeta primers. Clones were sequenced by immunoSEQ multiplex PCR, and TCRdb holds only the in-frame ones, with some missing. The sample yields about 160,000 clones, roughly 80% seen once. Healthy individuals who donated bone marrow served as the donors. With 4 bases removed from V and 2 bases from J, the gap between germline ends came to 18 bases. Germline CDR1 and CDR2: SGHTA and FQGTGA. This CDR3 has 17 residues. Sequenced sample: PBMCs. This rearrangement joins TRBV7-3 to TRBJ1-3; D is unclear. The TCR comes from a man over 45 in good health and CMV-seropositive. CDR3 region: CASSSQPPGSPGNTIYF. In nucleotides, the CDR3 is TGTGCCAGCAGCTCGCAACCGCCAGGCTCCCCTGGAAACACCATATATTTT.